This T cell receptor (beta chain) was retrieved from a study of blood T cell repertoires in COVID-19. The overall study: Donors in the United States, Italy and Spain gave samples during acute or convalescent COVID-19.

This clone was seen once. Clones were read by immunoSEQ multiplex PCR, and TCRdb kept only the in-frame ones, dropping some. The sample lists about 90,000 clones, roughly 90% occurring once. The germline V and J ends were trimmed by 5 bases and 4 bases, with 13 bases remaining between them. CDR1 and CDR2 from the germline V gene are MDHEN and SYDVKM. CDR3 length: 14 residues. The sequenced material came from peripheral blood. The receptor was isolated from a male donor with acute or convalescent COVID-19. The V and J genes are TRBV28 and TRBJ2-3; tentative D call: TRBD1 (6 bases). This CDR3 is CASSTFGGPDTQYF. For the CDR3, the DNA is TGTGCCAGCAGTACCTTTGGGGGCCCAGATACGCAGTATTTT.